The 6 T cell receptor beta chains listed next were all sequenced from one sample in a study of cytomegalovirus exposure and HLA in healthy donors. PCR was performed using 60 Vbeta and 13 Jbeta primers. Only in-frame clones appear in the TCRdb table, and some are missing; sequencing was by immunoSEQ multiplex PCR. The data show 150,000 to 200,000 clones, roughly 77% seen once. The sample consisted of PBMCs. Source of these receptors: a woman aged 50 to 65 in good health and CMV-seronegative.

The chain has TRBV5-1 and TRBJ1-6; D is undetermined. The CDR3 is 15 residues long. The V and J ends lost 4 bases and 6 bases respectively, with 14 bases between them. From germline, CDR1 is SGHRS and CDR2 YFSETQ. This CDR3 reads CASSHGERLNSPLHF. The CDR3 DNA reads TGCGCCAGCAGCCACGGGGAGAGACTTAATTCACCCCTCCACTTT.

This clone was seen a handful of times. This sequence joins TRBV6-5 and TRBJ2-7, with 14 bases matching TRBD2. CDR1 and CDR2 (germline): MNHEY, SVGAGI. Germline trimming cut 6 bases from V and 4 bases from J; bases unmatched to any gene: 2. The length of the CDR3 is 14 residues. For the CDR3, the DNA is TGTGCCAGCAGGGGACTAGCGGGAGTTTACGAGCAGTACTTC. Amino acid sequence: CASRGLAGVYEQYF.

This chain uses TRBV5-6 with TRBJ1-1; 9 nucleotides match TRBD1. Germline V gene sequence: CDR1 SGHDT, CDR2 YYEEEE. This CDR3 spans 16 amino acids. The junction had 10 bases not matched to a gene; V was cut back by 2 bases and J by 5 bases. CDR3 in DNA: TGTGCCAGCAGCTTACCCGGGACAGGGATGGGTACTGAAGCTTTCTTT. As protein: CASSLPGTGMGTEAFF.

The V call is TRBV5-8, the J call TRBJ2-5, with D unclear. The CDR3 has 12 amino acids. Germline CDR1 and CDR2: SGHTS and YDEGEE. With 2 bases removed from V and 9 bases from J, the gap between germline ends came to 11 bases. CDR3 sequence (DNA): TGTGCCAGCAGCTTAGGCCCCGCGGCCCAGTACTTC. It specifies CASSLGPAAQYF.

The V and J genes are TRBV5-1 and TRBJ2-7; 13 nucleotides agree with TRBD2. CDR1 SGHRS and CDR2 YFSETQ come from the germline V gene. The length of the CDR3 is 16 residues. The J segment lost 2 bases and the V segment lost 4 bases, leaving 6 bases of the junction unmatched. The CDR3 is CASSAGTSGVPYEQYF. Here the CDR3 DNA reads TGCGCCAGCAGCGCGGGGACTAGCGGGGTTCCCTACGAGCAGTACTTC.

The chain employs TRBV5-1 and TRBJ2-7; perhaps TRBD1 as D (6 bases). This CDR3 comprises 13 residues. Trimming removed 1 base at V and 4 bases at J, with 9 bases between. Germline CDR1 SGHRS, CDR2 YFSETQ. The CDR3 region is CASSLNREYEQYF. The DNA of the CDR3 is TGCGCCAGCAGCTTGAACAGGGAATACGAGCAGTACTTC.